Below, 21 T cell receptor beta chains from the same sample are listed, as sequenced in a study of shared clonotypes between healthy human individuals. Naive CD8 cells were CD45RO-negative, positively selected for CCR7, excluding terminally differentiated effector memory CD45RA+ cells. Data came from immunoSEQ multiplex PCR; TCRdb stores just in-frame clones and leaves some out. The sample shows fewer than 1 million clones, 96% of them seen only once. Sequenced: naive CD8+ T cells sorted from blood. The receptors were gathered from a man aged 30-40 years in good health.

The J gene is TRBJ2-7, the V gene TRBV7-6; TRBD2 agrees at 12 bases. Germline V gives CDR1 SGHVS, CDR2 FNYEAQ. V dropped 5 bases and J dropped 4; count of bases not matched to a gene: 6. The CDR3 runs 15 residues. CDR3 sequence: CASSETGLAGYEQYF. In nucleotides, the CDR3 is TGTGCCAGCAGCGAGACGGGACTAGCGGGTTACGAGCAGTACTTC.

The CDR3 DNA reads as TGTGCCAGCAGTGTGACAGGGGCCAATCAGCCCCAGCATTTT. This gives the protein CASSVTGANQPQHF. This sequence joins TRBV2 and TRBJ1-5, with 8 bases fitting TRBD1. V shed 4 bases and J 3 bases; nucleotides not matched to a gene: 2. Germline CDR1 is SNHLY and CDR2 is FYNNEI. This CDR3 region has 14 residues. Filled out from reference TRBV2 and TRBJ1-5, the complete variable domain reads EPEVTQTPSHQVTQMGQEVILRCVPISNHLYFYWYRQILGQKVEFLVSFYNNEISEKSEIFDDQFSVERPDGSNFTLKIRSTKLEDSAMYFCASSVTGANQPQHFGDGTRLSIL.

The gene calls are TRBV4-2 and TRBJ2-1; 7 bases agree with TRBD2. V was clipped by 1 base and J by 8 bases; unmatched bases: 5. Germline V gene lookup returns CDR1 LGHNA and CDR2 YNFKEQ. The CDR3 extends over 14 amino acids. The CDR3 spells CASSQVRAGHEQFF. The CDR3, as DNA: TGTGCCAGCAGCCAAGTCCGAGCGGGACATGAGCAGTTCTTC.

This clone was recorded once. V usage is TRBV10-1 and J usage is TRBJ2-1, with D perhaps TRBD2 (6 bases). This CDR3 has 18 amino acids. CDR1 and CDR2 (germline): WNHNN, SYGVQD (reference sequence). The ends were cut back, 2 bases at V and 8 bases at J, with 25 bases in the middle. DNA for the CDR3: TGCGCCAGCAGTGAGCCCACCACCAGGCGGGAAAGTATCGATGAGCAGTTCTTC. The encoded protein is CASSEPTTRRESIDEQFF.

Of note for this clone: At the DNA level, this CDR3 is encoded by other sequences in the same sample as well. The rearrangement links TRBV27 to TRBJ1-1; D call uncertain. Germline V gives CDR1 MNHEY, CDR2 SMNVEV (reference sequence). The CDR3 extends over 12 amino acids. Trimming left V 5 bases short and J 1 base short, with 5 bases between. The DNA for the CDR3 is TGTGCCAGCAGTAAAGGGAACACTGAAGCTTTCTTT. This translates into CASSKGNTEAFF.

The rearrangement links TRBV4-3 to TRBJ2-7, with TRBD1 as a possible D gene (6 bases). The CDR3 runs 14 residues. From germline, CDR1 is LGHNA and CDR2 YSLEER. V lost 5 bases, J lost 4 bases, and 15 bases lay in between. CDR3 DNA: TGCGCCAGCAGCTCCTATGTGGGGGCGTACGAGCAGTACTTC. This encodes CASSSYVGAYEQYF.

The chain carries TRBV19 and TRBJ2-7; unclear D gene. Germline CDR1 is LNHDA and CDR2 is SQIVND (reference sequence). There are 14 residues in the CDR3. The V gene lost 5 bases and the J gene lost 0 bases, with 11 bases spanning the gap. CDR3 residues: CASSARHSSYEQYF. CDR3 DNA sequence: TGTGCCAGTAGTGCCCGACACAGCTCCTACGAGCAGTACTTC.

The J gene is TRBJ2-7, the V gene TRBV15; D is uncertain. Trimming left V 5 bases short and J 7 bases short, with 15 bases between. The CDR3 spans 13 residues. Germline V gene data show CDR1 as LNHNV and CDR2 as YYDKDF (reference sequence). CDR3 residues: CATSAARLGEQYF. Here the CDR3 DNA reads TGTGCCACCAGCGCAGCGAGGTTGGGGGAGCAGTACTTC.

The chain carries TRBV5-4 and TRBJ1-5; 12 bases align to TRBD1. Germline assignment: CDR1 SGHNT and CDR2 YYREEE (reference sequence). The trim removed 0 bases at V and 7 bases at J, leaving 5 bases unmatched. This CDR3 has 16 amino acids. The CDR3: CASSLAGDRGHQPQHF. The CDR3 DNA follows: TGTGCCAGCAGCTTGGCGGGGGACAGGGGGCACCAGCCCCAGCATTTT. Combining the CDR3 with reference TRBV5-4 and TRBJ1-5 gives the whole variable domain ETGVTQSPTHLIKTRGQQVTLRCSSQSGHNTVSWYQQALGQGPQFIFQYYREEENGRGNFPPRFSGLQFPNYSSELNVNALELDDSALYLCASSLAGDRGHQPQHFGDGTRLSIL.

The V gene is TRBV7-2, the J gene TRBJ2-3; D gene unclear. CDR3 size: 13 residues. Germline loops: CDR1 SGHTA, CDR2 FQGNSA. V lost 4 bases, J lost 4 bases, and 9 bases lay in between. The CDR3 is CASSYPPADTQYF. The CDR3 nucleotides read TGTGCCAGCAGCTACCCCCCGGCAGATACGCAGTATTTT.

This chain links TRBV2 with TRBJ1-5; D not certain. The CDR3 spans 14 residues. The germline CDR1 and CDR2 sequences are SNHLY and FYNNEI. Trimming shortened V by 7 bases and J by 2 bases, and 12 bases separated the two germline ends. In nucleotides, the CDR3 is TGTGCCAGCACCGCGTCGGGTGGCAATCAGCCCCAGCATTTT. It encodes CASTASGGNQPQHF.

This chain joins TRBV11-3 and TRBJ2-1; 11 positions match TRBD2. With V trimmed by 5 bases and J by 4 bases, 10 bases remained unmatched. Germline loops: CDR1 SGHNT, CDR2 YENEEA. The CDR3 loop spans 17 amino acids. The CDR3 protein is CASSHDSTSGTYNEQFF. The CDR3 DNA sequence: TGTGCCAGCAGCCACGACTCGACTAGCGGGACGTACAATGAGCAGTTCTTC.

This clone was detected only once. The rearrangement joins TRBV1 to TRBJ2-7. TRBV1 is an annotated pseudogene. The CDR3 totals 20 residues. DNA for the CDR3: TGCACCAGCAGCCCTCAGGTGACGGGGCATGGGAACCGGGCTATTTACGAGCAGTACTTC. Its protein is CTSSPQVTGHGNRAIYEQYF.

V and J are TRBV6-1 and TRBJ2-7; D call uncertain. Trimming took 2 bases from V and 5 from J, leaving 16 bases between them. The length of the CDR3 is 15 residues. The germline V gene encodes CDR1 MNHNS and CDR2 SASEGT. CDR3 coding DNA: TGTGCCAGCAGTGAATGGCCCCAACCAGCCCACGAGCAGTACTTC. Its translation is CASSEWPQPAHEQYF.

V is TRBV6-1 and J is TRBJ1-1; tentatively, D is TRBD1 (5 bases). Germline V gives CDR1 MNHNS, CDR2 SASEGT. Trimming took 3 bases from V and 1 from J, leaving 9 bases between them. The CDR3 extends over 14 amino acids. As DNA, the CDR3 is TGTGCCAGCAGTGATTATGGACAGAACACTGAAGCTTTCTTT. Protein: CASSDYGQNTEAFF.

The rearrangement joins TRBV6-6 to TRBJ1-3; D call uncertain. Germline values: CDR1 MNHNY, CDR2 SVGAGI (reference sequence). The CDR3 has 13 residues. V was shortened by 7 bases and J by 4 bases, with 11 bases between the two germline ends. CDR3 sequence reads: CASTRETGNTIYF. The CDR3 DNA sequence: TGTGCCAGCACCCGGGAGACCGGAAACACCATATATTTT.

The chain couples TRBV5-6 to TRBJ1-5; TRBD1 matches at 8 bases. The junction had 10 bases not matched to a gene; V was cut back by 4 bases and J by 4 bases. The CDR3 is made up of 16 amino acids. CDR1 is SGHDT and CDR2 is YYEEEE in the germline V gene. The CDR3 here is CASSRQGRWVNQPQHF. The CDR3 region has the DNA TGTGCCAGCAGCCGACAGGGGAGGTGGGTTAATCAGCCCCAGCATTTT.

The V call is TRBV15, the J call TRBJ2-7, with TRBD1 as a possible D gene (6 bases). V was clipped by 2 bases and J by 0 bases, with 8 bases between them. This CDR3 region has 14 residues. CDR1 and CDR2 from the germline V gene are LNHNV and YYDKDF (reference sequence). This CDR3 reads CATSRQGTSYEQYF. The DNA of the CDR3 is TGTGCCACCAGCAGACAGGGGACCTCCTACGAGCAGTACTTC.

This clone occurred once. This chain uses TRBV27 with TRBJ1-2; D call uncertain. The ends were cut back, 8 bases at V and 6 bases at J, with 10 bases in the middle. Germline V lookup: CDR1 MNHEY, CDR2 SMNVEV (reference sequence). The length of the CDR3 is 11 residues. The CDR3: CASLDRHGYTF. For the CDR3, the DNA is TGTGCCAGCCTTGACCGGCATGGCTACACCTTC.

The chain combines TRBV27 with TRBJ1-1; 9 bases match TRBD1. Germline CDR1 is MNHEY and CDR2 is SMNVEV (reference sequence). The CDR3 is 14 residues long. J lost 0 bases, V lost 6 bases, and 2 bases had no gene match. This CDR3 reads CASRGTGMNTEAFF. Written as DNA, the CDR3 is TGTGCCAGCAGAGGGACAGGGATGAACACTGAAGCTTTCTTT.

The CDR3 is CASRGTSGRDEQFF. The CDR3 region has the DNA TGTGCCAGCAGGGGGACTAGCGGGAGGGATGAGCAGTTCTTC. This rearrangement joins TRBV11-2 to TRBJ2-1, with 16 bases matching TRBD2. CDR1 and CDR2 (germline): SGHAT, FQNNGV. This CDR3 is 14 amino acids long. J lost 8 bases, V lost 6 bases, and 1 base had no gene match.